This T cell receptor beta chain comes out of a study of molecular identifiers for immune sequencing clone quantification. Study as a whole: The replicates split RNA from roughly 18,000 or 92,000 naive CD8 cells five ways and sequenced four.

There are many counts of this clonotype. With V trimmed by 5 bases and J by 0 bases, 11 bases remained unmatched. Germline values: CDR1 SGHTA, CDR2 FQGNSA. This CDR3 comprises 17 residues. MiXCR was run by TCRdb on the PCR reads, yielding one entry per CDR3 protein. Here the sample spans about 630,000 distinct CDR3 sequences, approximately 24% being singletons. The sequence was obtained from a human donor in good health. Some libraries in this study had Jurkat cell RNA spiked in. The source material was naive CD8+ T cells from blood, with Jurkat cell RNA spiked in. Documented subset: FACS-sorted CD8+CD4-CCR7+CD45RA+ naive T cells. The rearrangement links TRBV7-2 to TRBJ2-3; 7 nucleotides match TRBD1. The CDR3 DNA reads as TGTGCCAGCAGCCCCTTTGAGGGGGCGCTGAGCACAGATACGCAGTATTTT. It translates to CASSPFEGALSTDTQYF.